The 20 T cell receptor beta chains below come from one sample, sequenced in a study of T cell repertoires in cytomegalovirus infection. MiXCR was run by TCRdb on the reads, yielding one entry per CDR3 protein. The repertoire includes hundreds of thousands of distinct CDR3 sequences, around 18% of them detected once, and about 10% sits in the top ten. What was sequenced was PBMCs. These receptors were taken from a human donor in good health (CMV status not recorded). Some clones in this sample may be carry-over from other donors' samples.

The chain is built from TRBV19 and TRBJ2-1; the D is unclear. The CDR3 consists of 15 residues. Deletions cut 7 bases from V and 2 bases from J, with 15 bases between. Germline assignment: CDR1 LNHDA and CDR2 SQIVND (reference sequence). The CDR3 DNA reads as TGTGCCAGTACCGTATCCCCGGTAACCTACAATGAGCAGTTCTTC. Its translation is CASTVSPVTYNEQFF.

This chain links TRBV2 with TRBJ2-5; possibly TRBD1 or TRBD2 for D (6 bases each). Between the trimmed V and J ends, which lost 2 bases and 5 bases, there was a span of 12 bases. This CDR3 is 14 amino acids long. From germline, CDR1 is SNHLY and CDR2 FYNNEI. The DNA of the CDR3 is TGTGCCAGCAGTGAATATCGGGGGCTGGAGACCCAGTACTTC. It codes for CASSEYRGLETQYF.

In its sample, this clonotype was seen a few times. J is TRBJ1-6 and V is TRBV5-6, with D perhaps matching TRBD1 (5 bases). The CDR3 has 18 amino acids. In germline, CDR1 is SGHDT, CDR2 YYEEEE. Trimming stripped 0 bases from V and 3 bases from J, with 16 bases between. The CDR3 DNA reads TGTGCCAGCAGCTTGGACAGGCCGAAGGATTACTATAATTCACCCCTCCACTTT. It translates to CASSLDRPKDYYNSPLHF.

This clonotype showed up many times. The rearrangement links TRBV28 to TRBJ1-5; D not certain. The CDR3 totals 16 residues. CDR1 is MDHEN and CDR2 is SYDVKM in the germline V gene. V lost 8 bases, J lost 0 bases, and 17 bases lay in between. The chain's CDR3 is CASAPARRTSNQPQHF. In nucleotides, the CDR3 is TGTGCCAGCGCTCCGGCCAGACGAACTAGCAATCAGCCCCAGCATTTT. Using reference TRBV28 and TRBJ1-5 for the parts outside the CDR3, the full variable domain is DVKVTQSSRYLVKRTGEKVFLECVQDMDHENMFWYRQDPGLGLRLIYFSYDVKMKEKGDIPEGYSVSREKKERFSLILESASTNQTSMYLCASAPARRTSNQPQHFGDGTRLSIL.

This clonotype has only a few counts. The chain employs TRBV2 and TRBJ2-5; D possibly uses TRBD1 or TRBD2 (6 bases each). The V end was cut by 6 bases, the J end by 7 bases, with 24 bases between. CDR1 is SNHLY and CDR2 is FYNNEI in the germline V gene. The CDR3 totals 16 residues. This chain's CDR3 is CASSPRLGQGFGTQYF. DNA of the CDR3: TGTGCCAGCAGCCCAAGACTAGGGCAGGGGTTCGGGACCCAGTACTTC.

CDR3 amino acids: CASSLVLITDTQYF. CDR3 nucleotide sequence: TGTGCCAGCAGCTTAGTACTTATCACAGATACGCAGTATTTT. The chain is built from TRBV11-2 and TRBJ2-3; D is undetermined. The CDR3 length is 14 residues. CDR1 and CDR2 from the germline V gene are SGHAT and FQNNGV. Deletions cut 1 base from V and 2 bases from J, with 7 bases between. The full variable domain, in which reference TRBV11-2 and TRBJ2-3 provide the parts outside the CDR3, is EAGVAQSPRYKIIEKRQSVAFWCNPISGHATLYWYQQILGQGPKLLIQFQNNGVVDDSQLPKDRFSAERLKGVDSTLKIQPAKLEDSAVYLCASSLVLITDTQYFGPGTRLTVL.

This chain links TRBV2 with TRBJ1-1; 7 bases match TRBD1. Trimming removed 8 bases from V and 4 bases from J; junction bases left unmatched: 16. The CDR3 length is 16 residues. Germline CDR1 and CDR2: SNHLY and FYNNEI. The CDR3 nucleotides are TGTGCCAGCCAATTTGAAACGAGGGGGCTTAGCACTGAAGCTTTCTTT. Its translation is CASQFETRGLSTEAFF.

There are many counts of this clonotype. The chain has TRBV7-2 and TRBJ2-3, with no clear D. This CDR3 contains 13 residues. Germline loops: CDR1 SGHTA, CDR2 FQGNSA. V lost 5 bases, J lost 6 bases, and 12 bases lay in between. CDR3 loop: CASSPTLRDTQYF. DNA of the CDR3: TGTGCCAGCAGCCCGACGCTACGGGATACGCAGTATTTT.

This clonotype was seen many times. The chain links TRBV7-2 to TRBJ2-1; TRBD1 or TRBD2 may be the D gene (6 bases each). The CDR3 totals 14 residues. V lost 1 base and J 9 bases, leaving 13 bases between the germline ends. Germline assignment: CDR1 SGHTA and CDR2 FQGNSA. The CDR3 loop reads CASSLGAGGGEQFF. CDR3 nucleotide sequence: TGTGCCAGCAGCTTAGGGGCCGGGGGCGGTGAGCAGTTCTTC.

The CDR3 here is CASGQGSEKLFF. CDR3 DNA sequence: TGTGCCAGCGGACAGGGCTCTGAAAAACTGTTTTTT. This chain uses TRBV27 with TRBJ1-4; 8 bases line up with TRBD1. This CDR3 has 12 amino acids. Germline V CDR1 and CDR2: MNHEY, SMNVEV (reference sequence). V lost 8 bases to trimming and J lost 7 bases; unmatched junction nucleotides: 3. The variable domain in full, with the rest retrieved from reference TRBV27 and TRBJ1-4, is EAQVTQNPRYLITVTGKKLTVTCSQNMNHEYMSWYRQDPGLGLRQIYYSMNVEVTDKGDVPEGYKVSRKEKRNFPLILESPSPNQTSLYFCASGQGSEKLFFGSGTQLSVL.

This clonotype was detected a few times. The CDR3: CASSEGSQAWGVTEAFF. As DNA, the CDR3 is TGTGCCAGCAGTGAGGGTTCGCAGGCCTGGGGGGTCACTGAAGCTTTCTTT. The rearrangement joins TRBV25-1 to TRBJ1-1, with D possibly TRBD1 on 5 matching bases. CDR1 and CDR2 (germline): MGHDK, SYGVNS. The CDR3 runs to 17 residues. V was cut by 3 bases and J by 4 bases, with 21 bases left in between.

The chain links TRBV7-8 to TRBJ2-1; 10 positions agree with TRBD1. Germline CDR1 and CDR2: SGHVS and FQNEAQ. J was trimmed by 12 bases and V by 3 bases; bases with no gene match: 11. This CDR3 is built from 15 residues. The CDR3 loop is CASSFPGQGSRGQFF. The CDR3 nucleotides read TGTGCCAGCAGCTTTCCGGGACAGGGGTCCAGGGGGCAGTTCTTC.

This clonotype was detected many times. The gene calls are TRBV12-3 or TRBV12-4 and TRBJ1-5, with 7 bases matching TRBD1. The V and J ends lost 6 bases and 3 bases, in that order; junction bases with no gene match: 11. This CDR3 region has 16 residues. The CDR3 DNA follows: TGTGCCAGCAGCTCCGACAGGGCCCCACTCAATCAGCCCCAGCATTTT. This encodes CASSSDRAPLNQPQHF.

This clonotype showed up many times. This chain joins TRBV18 and TRBJ2-3; D is ambiguous. V lost 3 bases, J lost 5 bases, and 15 bases lay in between. From germline, CDR1 is KGHSH and CDR2 LQKENI. This CDR3 comprises 15 residues. Here the CDR3 DNA reads TGTGCCAGCTCACCGGTCAAGGGTTTTAGAGATACGCAGTATTTT. Its protein is CASSPVKGFRDTQYF.

This clonotype was counted between two and nine times. CDR3 loop: CASSLTTDQETQYF. The CDR3 nucleotides read TGTGCCAGCAGCCTGACCACAGACCAAGAGACCCAGTACTTC. The rearrangement links TRBV2 to TRBJ2-5; D gene ambiguous. The CDR3 loop spans 14 amino acids. V was pared by 6 bases and J by 0 bases, with 11 bases between. Germline-derived CDR1 and CDR2 are SNHLY and FYNNEI.

V gene TRBV7-2 combines with J gene TRBJ2-4; D perhaps matches TRBD1 (5 bases). Trimming took off 1 base at V and 2 bases at J, with 9 bases between the two ends. There are 15 residues in the CDR3. The germline gives CDR1 SGHTA, CDR2 FQGNSA. The chain's CDR3 is CASSLEWGSKNIQYF. The CDR3 coding sequence is TGTGCCAGCAGCTTAGAATGGGGCTCCAAAAACATTCAGTACTTC.

This clonotype has a handful of counts. The chain links TRBV15 to TRBJ1-3; D is undetermined. The germline V gene encodes CDR1 LNHNV and CDR2 YYDKDF (reference sequence). Trimming removed 9 bases from V and 0 bases from J, with 15 bases in between. The length of the CDR3 is 15 residues. The CDR3 DNA sequence: TGTGCCACAAGGGCACTCCTTGGCTCTGGAAACACCATATATTTT. Its translation: CATRALLGSGNTIYF.

This clonotype was seen many times. V usage is TRBV7-9 and J usage is TRBJ2-5; D is ambiguous. Between the trimmed V and J ends, which lost 4 bases and 3 bases, there was a span of 9 bases. The CDR3 is 13 residues long. Germline V gene sequence: CDR1 SEHNR, CDR2 FQNEAQ (reference sequence). The DNA of the CDR3 is TGTGCCAGCAGCTCAGTCTTAGAAGAGACCCAGTACTTC. Its protein product is CASSSVLEETQYF.

This clonotype was observed a handful of times. The V call is TRBV7-2, the J call TRBJ2-5; TRBD1 agrees at 11 bases. V lost 3 bases to trimming and J lost 4 bases; unmatched junction nucleotides: 7. The CDR3 is 16 residues long. Germline V gives CDR1 SGHTA, CDR2 FQGNSA. CDR3 region: CASSFSGTGGGETQYF. CDR3 sequence (DNA): TGTGCCAGCAGCTTTTCTGGGACAGGGGGTGGAGAGACCCAGTACTTC. Variable domain in full (rest from reference TRBV7-2 and TRBJ2-5): GAGVSQSPSNKVTEKGKDVELRCDPISGHTALYWYRQSLGQGLEFLIYFQGNSAPDKSGLPSDRFSAERTGGSVSTLTIQRTQQEDSAVYLCASSFSGTGGGETQYFGPGTRLLVL.

This clonotype was counted only a few times. The chain links TRBV7-8 to TRBJ2-7; D tentatively reads TRBD1 or TRBD2 (5 bases each). Germline V gene lookup returns CDR1 SGHVS and CDR2 FQNEAQ. Trimming removed 4 bases from V and 0 bases from J, with 19 bases in between. The CDR3 runs 17 residues. The DNA for the CDR3 is TGTGCCAGCAGCTCACCCCCCGGGACGAGTACCTCCTACGAGCAGTACTTC. Translating it yields CASSSPPGTSTSYEQYF.